The subject of this entry is one TCR beta chain. Its antigen is as yet unknown. V lost 0 bases and J 2 bases, leaving 11 bases between the germline ends. The CDR3 sequence is 15 residues long. CDR1 SGDLS and CDR2 YYNGEE come from the germline V gene. PCR involved 60 Vbeta and 13 Jbeta primers. The assay was immunoSEQ multiplex PCR, and TCRdb's table has in-frame clones only and misses some. The sample includes some 140,000 clones, around 79% seen only once; the top ten take just over 8.5%. These data come from a study of cytomegalovirus exposure and HLA in healthy donors. Overall study results and limits: The majority of CMV-associated TCR beta chains were reported as apparently HLA-restricted in a later analysis.

The V call is TRBV9, the J call TRBJ2-5; D ambiguous. The specimen was PBMCs. This TCR derives from a woman aged 45-60 years in good health and CMV-seropositive. CDR3 coding DNA: TGTGCCAGCAGCGTAGGGCCATCTAGACAAGAGACCCAGTACTTC. Amino acids: CASSVGPSRQETQYF.